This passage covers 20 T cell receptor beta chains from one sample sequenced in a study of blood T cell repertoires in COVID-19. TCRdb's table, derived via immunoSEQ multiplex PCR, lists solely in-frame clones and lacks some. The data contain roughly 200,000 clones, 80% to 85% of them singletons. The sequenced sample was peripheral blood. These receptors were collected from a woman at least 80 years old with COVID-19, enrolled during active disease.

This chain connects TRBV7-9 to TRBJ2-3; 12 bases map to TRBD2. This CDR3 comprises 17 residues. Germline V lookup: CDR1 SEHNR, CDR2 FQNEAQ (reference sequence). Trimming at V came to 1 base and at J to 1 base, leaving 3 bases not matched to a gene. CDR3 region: CASSLGRLAGGTDTQYF. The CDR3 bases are TGTGCCAGCAGCTTAGGGAGACTAGCGGGGGGCACAGATACGCAGTATTTT. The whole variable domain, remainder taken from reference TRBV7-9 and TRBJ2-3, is DTGVSQNPRHKITKRGQNVTFRCDPISEHNRLYWYRQTLGQGPEFLTYFQNEAQLEKSRLLSDRFSAERPKGSFSTLEIQRTEQGDSAMYLCASSLGRLAGGTDTQYFGPGTRLTVL.

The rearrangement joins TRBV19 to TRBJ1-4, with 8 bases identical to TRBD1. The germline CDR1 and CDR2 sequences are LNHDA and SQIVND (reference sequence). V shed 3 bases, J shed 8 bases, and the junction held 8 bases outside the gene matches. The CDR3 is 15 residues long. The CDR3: CASSMDRVRREKLFF. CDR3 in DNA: TGTGCCAGTAGTATGGACAGGGTCCGGAGGGAAAAACTGTTTTTT.

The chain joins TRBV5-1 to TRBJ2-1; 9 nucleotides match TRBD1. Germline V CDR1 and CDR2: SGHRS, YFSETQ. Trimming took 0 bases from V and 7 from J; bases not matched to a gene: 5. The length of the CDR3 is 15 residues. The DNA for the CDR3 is TGCGCCAGCAGCTTGGGGACAGGGGTAATGAATGAGCAGTTCTTC. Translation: CASSLGTGVMNEQFF.

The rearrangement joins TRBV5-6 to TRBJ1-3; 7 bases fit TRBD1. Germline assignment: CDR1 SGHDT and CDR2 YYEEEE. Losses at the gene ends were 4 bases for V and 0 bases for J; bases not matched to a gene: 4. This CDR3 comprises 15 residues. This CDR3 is CASSRDSFSGNTIYF. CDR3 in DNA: TGTGCCAGCAGCCGGGACAGCTTCTCTGGAAACACCATATATTTT.

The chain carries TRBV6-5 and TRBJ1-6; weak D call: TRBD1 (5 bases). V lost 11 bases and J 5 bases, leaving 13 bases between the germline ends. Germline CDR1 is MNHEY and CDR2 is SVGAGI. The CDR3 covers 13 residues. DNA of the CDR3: TGTGCCGCCGCGTGGGGCGATAATTCACCCCTCCACTTT. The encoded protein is CAAAWGDNSPLHF.

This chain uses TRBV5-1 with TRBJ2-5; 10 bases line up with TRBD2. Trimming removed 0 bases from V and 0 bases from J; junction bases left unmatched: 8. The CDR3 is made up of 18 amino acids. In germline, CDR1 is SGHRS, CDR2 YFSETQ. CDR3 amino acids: CASSLVPSGGGYQETQYF. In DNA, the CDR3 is TGCGCCAGCAGCTTGGTACCTAGCGGGGGAGGGTACCAAGAGACCCAGTACTTC. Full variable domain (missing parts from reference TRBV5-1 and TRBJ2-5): KAGVTQTPRYLIKTRGQQVTLSCSPISGHRSVSWYQQTPGQGLQFLFEYFSETQRNKGNFPGRFSGRQFSNSRSEMNVSTLELGDSALYLCASSLVPSGGGYQETQYFGPGTRLLVL.

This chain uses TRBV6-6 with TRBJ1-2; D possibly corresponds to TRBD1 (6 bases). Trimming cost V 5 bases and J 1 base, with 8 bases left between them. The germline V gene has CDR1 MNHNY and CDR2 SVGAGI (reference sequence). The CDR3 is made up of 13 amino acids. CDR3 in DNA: TGTGCCAGCAGTCCGGACAGTAACTATGGCTACACCTTC. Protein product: CASSPDSNYGYTF.

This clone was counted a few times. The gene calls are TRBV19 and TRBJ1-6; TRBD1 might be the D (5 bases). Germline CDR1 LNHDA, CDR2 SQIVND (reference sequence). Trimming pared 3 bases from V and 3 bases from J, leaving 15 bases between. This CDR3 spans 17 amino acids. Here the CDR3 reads CASSIRQPTIYNSPLHF. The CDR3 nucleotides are TGTGCCAGTAGTATCCGACAGCCGACGATCTATAATTCACCCCTCCACTTT.

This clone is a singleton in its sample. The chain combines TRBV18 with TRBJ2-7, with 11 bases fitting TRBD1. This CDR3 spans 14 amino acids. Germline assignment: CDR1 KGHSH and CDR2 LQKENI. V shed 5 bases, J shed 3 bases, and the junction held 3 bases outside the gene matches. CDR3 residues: CASSSGQGDYEQYF. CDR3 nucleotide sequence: TGTGCCAGCTCATCGGGACAGGGGGACTACGAGCAGTACTTC.

The CDR3 DNA reads as TGCGCCAGCAGCTTGGGTCAAGGGGGAGAATATGGCTACACCTTC. Translation: CASSLGQGGEYGYTF. The chain joins TRBV5-1 to TRBJ1-2; D is perhaps TRBD1 (6 bases). The CDR3 is made up of 15 amino acids. V gave up 0 bases and J gave up 5 bases, with 14 bases separating them. Per the germline V gene, CDR1 is SGHRS and CDR2 is YFSETQ.

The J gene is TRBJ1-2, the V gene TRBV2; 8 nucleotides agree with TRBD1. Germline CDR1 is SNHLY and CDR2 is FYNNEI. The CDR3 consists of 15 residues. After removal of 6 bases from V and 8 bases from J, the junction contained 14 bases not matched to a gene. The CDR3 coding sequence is TGTGCCAGCAGCGCGCAAACAGGGGGTACAGGCGGCTACACCTTC. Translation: CASSAQTGGTGGYTF.

The CDR3 spells CSVGSQTGGTEAFF. CDR3 sequence (DNA): TGCAGCGTTGGAAGCCAAACAGGGGGCACTGAAGCTTTCTTT. This chain links TRBV29-1 with TRBJ1-1, with 8 bases lining up with TRBD1. V lost 4 bases and J lost 4; bases outside the gene matches: 8. This CDR3 has 14 amino acids. Germline values: CDR1 SQVTM, CDR2 ANQGSEA.

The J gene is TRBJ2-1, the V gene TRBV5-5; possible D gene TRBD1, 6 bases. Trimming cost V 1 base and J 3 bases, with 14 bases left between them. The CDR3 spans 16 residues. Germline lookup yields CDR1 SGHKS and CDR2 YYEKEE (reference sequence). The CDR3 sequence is CASSLSFGTNYNEQFF. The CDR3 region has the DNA TGTGCCAGCAGCTTGTCCTTCGGGACAAACTACAATGAGCAGTTCTTC.

The DNA of the CDR3 is TGTGCCAGCAGTCCGGGTAGGTGGGGCAATCAGCCCCAGCATTTT. This gives the protein CASSPGRWGNQPQHF. The V gene is TRBV2, the J gene TRBJ1-5; no firm D call. This CDR3 has 15 amino acids. Trimming shortened V by 5 bases and J by 2 bases, and 13 bases separated the two germline ends. Germline loops: CDR1 SNHLY, CDR2 FYNNEI. Full variable domain (missing parts from reference TRBV2 and TRBJ1-5): EPEVTQTPSHQVTQMGQEVILRCVPISNHLYFYWYRQILGQKVEFLVSFYNNEISEKSEIFDDQFSVERPDGSNFTLKIRSTKLEDSAMYFCASSPGRWGNQPQHFGDGTRLSIL.

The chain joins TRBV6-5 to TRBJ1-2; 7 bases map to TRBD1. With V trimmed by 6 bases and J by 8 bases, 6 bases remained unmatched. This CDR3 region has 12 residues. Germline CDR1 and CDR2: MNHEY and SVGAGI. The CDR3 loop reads CASREYRGGYTF. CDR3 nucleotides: TGTGCCAGCAGAGAGTACAGGGGAGGCTACACCTTC.

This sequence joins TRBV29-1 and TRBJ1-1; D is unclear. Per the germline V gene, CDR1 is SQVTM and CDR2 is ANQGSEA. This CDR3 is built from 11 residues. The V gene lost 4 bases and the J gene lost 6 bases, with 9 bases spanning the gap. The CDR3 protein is CSVGAYPEAFF. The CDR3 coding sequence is TGCAGCGTTGGGGCCTACCCTGAAGCTTTCTTT.

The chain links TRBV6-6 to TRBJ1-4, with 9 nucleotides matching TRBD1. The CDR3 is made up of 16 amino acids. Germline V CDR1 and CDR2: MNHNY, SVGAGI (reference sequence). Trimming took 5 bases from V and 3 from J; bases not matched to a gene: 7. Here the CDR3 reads CASSRPRQGANEKLFF. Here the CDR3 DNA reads TGTGCCAGCAGTCGACCTCGACAGGGGGCTAATGAAAAACTGTTTTTT.

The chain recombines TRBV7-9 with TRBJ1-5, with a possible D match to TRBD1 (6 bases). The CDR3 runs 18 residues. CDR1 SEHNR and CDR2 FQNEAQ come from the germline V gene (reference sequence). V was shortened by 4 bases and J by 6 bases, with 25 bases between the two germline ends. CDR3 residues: CASSSGSNREFSFQPQHF. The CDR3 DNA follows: TGTGCCAGCAGCTCGGGAAGTAACAGGGAGTTTTCATTTCAGCCCCAGCATTTT.

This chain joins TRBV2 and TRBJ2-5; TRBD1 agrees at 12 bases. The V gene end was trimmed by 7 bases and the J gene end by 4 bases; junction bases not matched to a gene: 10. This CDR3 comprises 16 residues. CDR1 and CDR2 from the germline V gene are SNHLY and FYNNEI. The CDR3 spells CASTQGDRGPGETQYF. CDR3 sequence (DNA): TGTGCCAGCACCCAAGGGGACAGGGGGCCCGGAGAGACCCAGTACTTC.

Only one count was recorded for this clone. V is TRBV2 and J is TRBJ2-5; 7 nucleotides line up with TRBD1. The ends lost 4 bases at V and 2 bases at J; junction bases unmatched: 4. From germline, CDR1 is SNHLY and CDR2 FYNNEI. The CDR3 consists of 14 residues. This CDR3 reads CASSAGQVQETQYF. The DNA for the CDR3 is TGTGCCAGCAGTGCCGGACAGGTACAAGAGACCCAGTACTTC.